These 26 T cell receptor beta chains share one sample of origin, sequenced in a study of blood T cell repertoires in COVID-19. Method: immunoSEQ multiplex PCR; TCRdb's copy keeps in-frame clones and lacks some. The table has about 90,000 clones, around 90% seen once. What was sequenced was peripheral blood. These receptors were taken from a human donor with active COVID-19. The donor label of this sample is uncertain.

This chain connects TRBV5-1 to TRBJ2-5, with 7 nucleotides matching TRBD2. V lost 3 bases and J lost 2; bases outside the gene matches: 7. The CDR3 totals 15 residues. Germline CDR1 is SGHRS and CDR2 is YFSETQ. CDR3 sequence: CASSSGGGGQETQYF. CDR3 nucleotide sequence: TGCGCCAGCAGCTCGGGCGGCGGGGGACAAGAGACCCAGTACTTC.

This sequence joins TRBV27 and TRBJ1-5; 7 positions agree with TRBD1. There are 16 residues in the CDR3. CDR1 is MNHEY and CDR2 is SMNVEV in the germline V gene (reference sequence). V lost 5 bases, J lost 2 bases, and 9 bases stayed unmatched. The CDR3 DNA is TGTGCCAGCAGTCAAAGGGGACAGATGCGCAATCAGCCCCAGCATTTT. It codes for CASSQRGQMRNQPQHF.

This clone was seen just once. The J gene is TRBJ2-5, the V gene TRBV6-2 or TRBV6-3, with 7 nucleotides matching TRBD2. Germline V lookup: CDR1 MNHEY, CDR2 SVGEGT. The CDR3 is made up of 15 amino acids. V dropped 5 bases and J dropped 2; count of bases not matched to a gene: 8. Here the CDR3 reads CASSRSRGVQETQYF. CDR3 sequence (DNA): TGTGCCAGCAGTCGTTCCCGGGGGGTACAAGAGACCCAGTACTTC.

V is TRBV5-5 and J is TRBJ1-2; 9 nucleotides match TRBD1. There are 14 residues in the CDR3. CDR1 is SGHKS and CDR2 is YYEKEE in the germline V gene (reference sequence). J gave up 5 bases and V 3 bases, and 5 bases lay outside the gene matches. This CDR3 is CASSSTGGGYGYTF. CDR3 nucleotides: TGTGCCAGCAGCTCAACAGGGGGCGGGTATGGCTACACCTTC.

The chain recombines TRBV9 with TRBJ2-1; D gene uncertain. Trimming took 1 base from V and 13 from J, leaving 12 bases between them. CDR3 length: 12 residues. Germline CDR1 reads SGDLS; CDR2 reads YYNGEE. CDR3 DNA: TGTGCCAGCAGCGTATCTAACCGAGCCCAGTTCTTC. Translation gives CASSVSNRAQFF.

This chain uses TRBV18 with TRBJ1-1; TRBD1 matches 9 bases. CDR3 length: 17 amino acids. Germline trimming cut 2 bases from V and 0 bases from J; bases unmatched to any gene: 7. Germline V gene sequence: CDR1 KGHSH, CDR2 LQKENI. DNA of the CDR3: TGTGCCAGCTCACCAAAAGGGACAGGGCGGGTGAACACTGAAGCTTTCTTT. Protein sequence: CASSPKGTGRVNTEAFF.

In this sample, this clone turned up a few times. V and J are TRBV6-1 and TRBJ1-4, with D unresolved. This CDR3 is 16 amino acids long. Germline assignment: CDR1 MNHNS and CDR2 SASEGT. The ends were cut back, 2 bases at V and 4 bases at J, with 14 bases in the middle. The CDR3 spells CASSESPEGSNEKLFF. CDR3 sequence (DNA): TGTGCCAGCAGTGAATCCCCAGAGGGAAGTAATGAAAAACTGTTTTTT.

V and J are TRBV7-9 and TRBJ2-6; maybe TRBD1 (5 bases). Trimming removed 7 bases from V and 2 bases from J, with 24 bases in between. In germline, CDR1 is SEHNR, CDR2 FQNEAQ (reference sequence). This CDR3 is built from 19 residues. The CDR3 loop reads CASNRLEGTGSTGANVLTF. The CDR3 bases are TGTGCCAGCAATCGTCTTGAAGGCACAGGTAGCACTGGGGCCAACGTCCTGACTTTC.

The CDR3 protein is CASSPPPAGLAAHNEQFF. DNA of the CDR3: TGTGCCAGCTCACCACCTCCCGCAGGACTAGCGGCTCACAATGAGCAGTTCTTC. This chain uses TRBV18 with TRBJ2-1; TRBD2 matches 10 bases. CDR1 KGHSH and CDR2 LQKENI come from the germline V gene. Trimming took 0 bases from V and 5 from J; bases not matched to a gene: 10. CDR3 length equals 18 residues.

The V call is TRBV2, the J call TRBJ2-7, with a weak D call TRBD2 (6 bases). The germline V gene has CDR1 SNHLY and CDR2 FYNNEI. Between the trimmed V and J ends, which lost 5 bases and 0 bases, there was a span of 8 bases. The CDR3 contains 13 residues. This chain's CDR3 is CASSSGSSYEQYF. For the CDR3, the DNA is TGTGCCAGCAGTAGCGGGTCCTCCTACGAGCAGTACTTC.

V and J are TRBV29-1 and TRBJ1-2; no reliable D call. The germline CDR1 and CDR2 sequences are SQVTM and ANQGSEA. V was clipped by 1 base and J by 4 bases, with 10 bases between them. The CDR3 loop spans 13 amino acids. The chain's CDR3 is CSVEAGVTYGYTF. The CDR3 nucleotides read TGCAGCGTTGAAGCCGGGGTGACCTATGGCTACACCTTC.

The table lists this clone with a few counts. The genes are TRBV11-2 and TRBJ2-7, with 8 bases identical to TRBD2. The CDR3 runs 15 residues. V gave up 6 bases and J gave up 4 bases; unmatched junction bases: 11. The germline V gene has CDR1 SGHAT and CDR2 FQNNGV. CDR3 nucleotides: TGTGCCAGCAGTCTACGGGGGGGTGCAGAGTACGAGCAGTACTTC. Encoded protein: CASSLRGGAEYEQYF.

The genes are TRBV4-1 and TRBJ2-1; 7 bases line up with TRBD2. Germline CDR1 reads MGHRA; CDR2 reads YSYEKL. This CDR3 is 16 amino acids long. The V segment lost 8 bases and the J segment 7 bases; nucleotides outside the gene matches: 17. As DNA, the CDR3 is TGCGCCAGCCCCCTGGTGGGGGAGGGATGGGGTAATGAGCAGTTCTTC. It is translated as CASPLVGEGWGNEQFF.

V gene TRBV6-5 combines with J gene TRBJ2-7; 9 bases align to TRBD1. Germline lookup yields CDR1 MNHEY and CDR2 SVGAGI. CDR3 size: 15 residues. V dropped 5 bases and J dropped 4; count of bases not matched to a gene: 9. Here the CDR3 reads CASSPQGTGHYEQYF. The CDR3 bases are TGTGCCAGCAGTCCACAAGGGACAGGGCATTACGAGCAGTACTTC.

V usage is TRBV3-1 (or the pseudogene TRBV3-2) and J usage is TRBJ1-1, with D hard to call. The CDR3 covers 14 residues. Trimming pared 3 bases from V and 5 bases from J, leaving 13 bases between. In germline, CDR1 is LGHDT, CDR2 YNNKEL (reference sequence). CDR3 DNA sequence: TGTGCCAGCAGCCACACCCCAGTGGAGACTGAAGCTTTCTTT. It encodes CASSHTPVETEAFF.

The rearrangement links TRBV7-3 to TRBJ2-1; TRBD2 matches 7 bases. The CDR3 runs to 16 residues. Looked up from germline, CDR1 is SGHTA and CDR2 is FQGTGA. Unmatched junction bases numbered 10, after V lost 4 bases and J lost 4 bases. CDR3 in DNA: TGTGCCAGCAGCTCACGGGGCGGGGGTCGGTACAATGAGCAGTTCTTC. Translation gives CASSSRGGGRYNEQFF. The full variable domain, in which reference TRBV7-3 and TRBJ2-1 provide the parts outside the CDR3, is GAGVSQTPSNKVTEKGKYVELRCDPISGHTALYWYRQSLGQGPEFLIYFQGTGAADDSGLPNDRFFAVRPEGSVSTLKIQRTERGDSAVYLCASSSRGGGRYNEQFFGPGTRLTVL.

V gene TRBV7-7 combines with J gene TRBJ2-3, with D unresolved. Trimming shortened V by 5 bases and J by 0 bases, and 6 bases separated the two germline ends. The CDR3 spans 13 residues. CDR1 and CDR2 (germline): SSHAT, FNYEAQ (reference sequence). The CDR3 region has the DNA TGTGCCAGCAGCCTGGCTAGCACAGATACGCAGTATTTT. This encodes CASSLASTDTQYF.

This chain links TRBV9 with TRBJ2-3; no clear D. V was clipped by 0 bases and J by 4 bases, with 15 bases between them. This CDR3 has 16 residues. Germline assignment: CDR1 SGDLS and CDR2 YYNGEE. Here the CDR3 reads CASSVGPSAVADTQYF. The CDR3 nucleotides are TGTGCCAGCAGCGTAGGTCCCAGCGCGGTGGCAGATACGCAGTATTTT.

The chain recombines TRBV21-1 with TRBJ2-7; the DNA was not used to check the table's D call, TRBD2. TRBV21-1 corresponds to a pseudogene. CDR3 size: 22 residues. The CDR3, as DNA: TGTGCCAGCAACCTCCATCCTGAAAGGGACTACGCTAAGCGGGATTTATCCTACGAGCAGTACTTC. Translated, it gives CASNLHPERDYAKRDLSYEQYF.

The chain links TRBV28 to TRBJ1-1, with 8 bases aligning to TRBD1. Trimming removed 6 bases from V and 1 base from J; junction bases left unmatched: 10. CDR1 is MDHEN and CDR2 is SYDVKM in the germline V gene. This CDR3 region has 16 residues. CDR3 amino acids: CASSQGGGQGNTEAFF. Written as DNA, the CDR3 is TGTGCCAGCAGCCAAGGAGGTGGACAGGGGAACACTGAAGCTTTCTTT.

V gene TRBV18 combines with J gene TRBJ2-4; D unresolved. The CDR3 sequence is 13 residues long. Germline CDR1 and CDR2: KGHSH and LQKENI. V was trimmed by 3 bases and J by 8 bases, leaving 11 bases between them. DNA of the CDR3: TGTGCCAGCTCACCTCTCCGACGGGACATTCAGTACTTC. Encoded protein: CASSPLRRDIQYF. The entire variable domain, with the rest obtained from reference TRBV18 and TRBJ2-4, is as follows: NAGVMQNPRHLVRRRGQEARLRCSPMKGHSHVYWYRQLPEEGLKFMVYLQKENIIDESGMPKERFSAEFPKEGPSILRIQQVVRGDSAAYFCASSPLRRDIQYFGAGTRLSVL.

The V gene is TRBV5-1, the J gene TRBJ2-3; TRBD2 matches at 13 bases. The V segment lost 0 bases and the J segment 0 bases; nucleotides outside the gene matches: 7. Germline CDR1 is SGHRS and CDR2 is YFSETQ. The CDR3 sequence is 19 residues long. The CDR3 loop reads CASSLGLAGGLVSTDTQYF. The CDR3, as DNA: TGCGCCAGCAGCTTGGGACTAGCGGGGGGTTTAGTTAGCACAGATACGCAGTATTTT.

The chain carries TRBV4-1 and TRBJ1-2; the D gene is possibly TRBD1 (6 bases). The CDR3 covers 14 residues. CDR1 is MGHRA and CDR2 is YSYEKL in the germline V gene. The germline V and J ends were trimmed by 6 bases and 8 bases, with 19 bases remaining between them. The CDR3 coding sequence is TGCGCCAGCAGAAAATTGACGGGGGGACAAGGCTACACCTTC. Its protein is CASRKLTGGQGYTF.

This chain links TRBV3-1 (or the pseudogene TRBV3-2) with TRBJ2-7; a weak D match, TRBD2 (7 bases). This CDR3 spans 16 amino acids. Trimming pared 5 bases from V and 2 bases from J, leaving 19 bases between. The germline gives CDR1 LGHDT, CDR2 YNNKEL (reference sequence). The CDR3 loop is CASSARPRGLPYEQYF. CDR3 nucleotides: TGTGCCAGCAGCGCCCGGCCGCGGGGGCTCCCCTACGAGCAGTACTTC.

The sample holds one count of this clone. This chain uses TRBV5-4 with TRBJ2-7; 9 nucleotides agree with TRBD2. The CDR3 is 16 residues long. Germline lookup yields CDR1 SGHNT and CDR2 YYREEE (reference sequence). Trimming at V came to 0 bases and at J to 5 bases, leaving 9 bases not matched to a gene. CDR3 sequence: CASSLGAAGGPNEQYF. The CDR3 bases are TGTGCCAGCAGCTTGGGTGCGGCGGGGGGGCCCAACGAGCAGTACTTC.

The J gene is TRBJ1-2, the V gene TRBV9; 7 bases align to TRBD1. The CDR3 spans 15 residues. Per the germline V gene, CDR1 is SGDLS and CDR2 is YYNGEE. With 4 bases clipped from V and 8 bases from J, the junction kept 14 bases outside the gene matches. The CDR3 sequence is CASSQGEGALAGYTF. The CDR3 bases are TGTGCCAGCAGCCAGGGAGAGGGGGCCTTGGCGGGCTACACCTTC.